Listed below are T cell receptor beta chains from one sample, sequenced in a study of T cell repertoires in cytomegalovirus infection. Which antigens these TCRs recognize remains unknown. In TCRdb, the reads were re-called with MiXCR into one record per CDR3 protein. The table has hundreds of thousands of distinct CDR3 sequences, 30% to 35% seen once. Sequences were derived from cultured PBMCs, sampled from culture after CMV antigen stimulation. Receptor source: a human donor in good health (CMV status not recorded). Some clones in this sample may be carry-over from other donors' samples. Both conserved end residues are part of each CDR3. A D gene is named only where the DNA matches it firmly. Clone sizes are given selectively: once, few, many, or a class where the clone is expanded.

TRBD2	TRBJ2-1	TRBV7-2	.	TGTGCCAGCAGCACCTGGACTAGCGGGGGGCGGAATGAGCAGTTCTTC	CASSTWTSGGRNEQFF
TRBD2	TRBJ2-2	TRBV7-9	.	TGTGCCAGCAGCCGGGCATTAGCGGGAGTCATGAACACCGGGGTGCTGTTTTTT	CASSRALAGVMNTGVLFF
TRBD1	TRBJ2-5	TRBV11-2	.	TGTGCCAGCAGCCACCGACAGGGGGCCCTGGAGGGCCAGTACTTC	CASSHRQGALEGQYF
.	TRBJ1-1	TRBV7-8	.	TGTGCCAGCAGCTTAGCATTCACAGGGACTGAAGCTTTCTTT	CASSLAFTGTEAFF
TRBD1	TRBJ2-7	TRBV7-6	few	TGTGCCAGCAGCCTCGACAGGGCCAGATTCTACGAGCAGTACTTC	CASSLDRARFYEQYF
.	TRBJ1-2	TRBV6-5	few	TGTGCCAGCAGTTACTCGGACGGGTCCTATGGCTACACCTTC	CASSYSDGSYGYTF
.	TRBJ2-7	TRBV7-9	.	TGTGCCAGCAGCTTATCCCGGGACATCGGTCCCCACTTC	CASSLSRDIGPHF
.	TRBJ1-1	TRBV7-9	few	TGTGCCAGCAGCCTAGGACAGTTGGGAATGGTATTCTTT	CASSLGQLGMVFF
.	TRBJ1-5	TRBV23-1	.	TGCGCCAGCAGTCGTGAGGAACAAAGCAATCAGCCCCAGCATTTT	CASSREEQSNQPQHF
.	TRBJ2-2	TRBV7-8	few	TGTGCCAGCAGCTACAGGGAAAACACCGGGGAGCTGTTTTTT	CASSYRENTGELFF
TRBD1	TRBJ1-3	TRBV5-6	.	TGTGCCAGCAGCTACGGACAGGGAGGTTCTGGAAACACCATATATTTT	CASSYGQGGSGNTIYF
.	TRBJ1-5	TRBV20-1	.	TGCAGTGCTAGTCGGTCAGTCAATCAGCCCCAGCATTTT	CSASRSVNQPQHF
.	TRBJ2-5	TRBV7-6	many	TGTGCCAGCAGCTCAACGGCGGAAGGAGAGACCCAGTACTTC	CASSSTAEGETQYF
.	TRBJ1-6	TRBV20-1	.	TGCAGTGCTAGGGTGTTAGGGGGAAACAGGGATTCACCCCTCCACTTT	CSARVLGGNRDSPLHF
TRBD1	TRBJ1-4	TRBV7-2	many	TGTGCCAGCAGCGCCCGGACAGGGGGCGGCGTTGAAAAACTGTTTTTT	CASSARTGGGVEKLFF
.	TRBJ2-4	TRBV11-2	few	TGTGCCAGCAGCTTAGTCAAAGTAGGGCAGGGGAAAAACAAAAACATTCAGTACTTC	CASSLVKVGQGKNKNIQYF
TRBD2	TRBJ2-2	TRBV7-2	many	TGTGCCAGCAGCTTAGACTTACTAGCGGGAGCCCTGAACACCGGGGAGCTGTTTTTT	CASSLDLLAGALNTGELFF